The 22 T cell receptor beta chains below come from one sample, sequenced in a study of blood T cell repertoires in COVID-19. TCRdb's table, derived via immunoSEQ multiplex PCR, lists solely in-frame clones and lacks some. Counted here are tens of thousands of clones, roughly 85% occurring once; the ten biggest clones make up 1.3%. The specimen was peripheral blood. The receptors shown here come from a woman of 80 years or more with acute or convalescent COVID-19.

The chain links TRBV5-1 to TRBJ2-7, with D uncertain. The CDR3 spans 13 residues. V was pared by 3 bases and J by 3 bases, with 10 bases between. Germline V lookup: CDR1 SGHRS, CDR2 YFSETQ. The CDR3 reads CASSSSTGYEQYF. CDR3 DNA sequence: TGCGCCAGCAGCTCATCGACGGGCTACGAGCAGTACTTC.

V gene TRBV19 combines with J gene TRBJ2-1, with 14 bases identical to TRBD2. Germline assignment: CDR1 LNHDA and CDR2 SQIVND (reference sequence). This CDR3 has 15 residues. J gave up 8 bases and V 6 bases, and 6 bases lay outside the gene matches. The DNA for the CDR3 is TGTGCCAGTAGCCGACTAGCGGGAGGGGTCTATGAGCAGTTCTTC. Its translation is CASSRLAGGVYEQFF.

The rearrangement uses TRBV7-8 and TRBJ2-7; D possibly corresponds to TRBD1 (6 bases). The V gene's germline CDR1 is SGHVS and CDR2 FQNEAQ. This CDR3 is 14 amino acids long. The V and J ends lost 5 bases and 2 bases respectively, with 13 bases between them. CDR3 nucleotide sequence: TGTGCCAGCAGCCAACAGGGAAACCCCTACGAGCAGTACTTC. Its protein is CASSQQGNPYEQYF. Together with reference TRBV7-8 and TRBJ2-7, the CDR3 gives the full variable domain: GAGVSQSPRYKVAKRGQDVALRCDPISGHVSLFWYQQALGQGPEFLTYFQNEAQLDKSGLPSDRFFAERPEGSVSTLKIQRTQQEDSAVYLCASSQQGNPYEQYFGPGTRLTVT.

This chain joins TRBV19 and TRBJ2-2; 7 positions match TRBD1. V was pared by 7 bases and J by 7 bases, with 18 bases of the junction left unmatched. The length of the CDR3 is 17 residues. Germline CDR1 is LNHDA and CDR2 is SQIVND (reference sequence). The CDR3 sequence is CASNDRDRFIDHGELFF. The CDR3 coding sequence is TGTGCCAGTAACGACCGGGACAGATTCATTGACCACGGGGAGCTGTTTTTT.

This rearrangement joins TRBV18 to TRBJ1-4; TRBD1 is a possible D gene (5 bases). The germline gives CDR1 KGHSH, CDR2 LQKENI. The CDR3 has 14 amino acids. Trimming pared 3 bases from V and 2 bases from J, leaving 7 bases between. The CDR3 reads CASSPRQTNEKLFF. CDR3 DNA: TGTGCCAGCTCACCGCGACAGACTAATGAAAAACTGTTTTTT. Full variable domain (outside the CDR3, taken from reference TRBV18 and TRBJ1-4): NAGVMQNPRHLVRRRGQEARLRCSPMKGHSHVYWYRQLPEEGLKFMVYLQKENIIDESGMPKERFSAEFPKEGPSILRIQQVVRGDSAAYFCASSPRQTNEKLFFGSGTQLSVL.

The chain links TRBV5-1 to TRBJ1-2; possibly TRBD1 for D (5 bases). CDR1 and CDR2 (germline): SGHRS, YFSETQ. CDR3 size: 13 residues. V was shortened by 4 bases and J by 6 bases, with 13 bases between the two germline ends. CDR3 amino acids: CASSLQGMDGYTF. In DNA, the CDR3 is TGCGCCAGCAGCCTCCAGGGAATGGATGGCTACACCTTC.

The V gene is TRBV28, the J gene TRBJ1-5, with D perhaps matching TRBD1 (6 bases). The CDR3 has 14 amino acids. The germline gives CDR1 MDHEN, CDR2 SYDVKM. Trimming left V 5 bases short and J 7 bases short, with 15 bases between. CDR3 sequence (DNA): TGTGCCAGCAGTCCGCCGGGGGGGCGGCAGCCCCAGCATTTT. Its protein product is CASSPPGGRQPQHF.

The chain recombines TRBV6-5 with TRBJ1-1, with a tentative D call TRBD1 (5 bases). V was shortened by 6 bases and J by 4 bases, with 12 bases between the two germline ends. Germline CDR1 MNHEY, CDR2 SVGAGI. The CDR3 is 13 residues long. The CDR3 coding sequence is TGTGCCAGCAGCCGGGACTGGGTCACTGAAGCTTTCTTT. This encodes CASSRDWVTEAFF.

This clone was seen a single time. The genes are TRBV20-1 and TRBJ2-1, with D tentatively TRBD1 (6 bases). The germline V gene has CDR1 DFQATT and CDR2 SNEGSKA (reference sequence). V was clipped by 5 bases and J by 6 bases, with 8 bases between them. The CDR3 consists of 11 residues. This CDR3 is CSADRPNEQFF. In DNA, the CDR3 is TGCAGTGCTGACAGGCCCAATGAGCAGTTCTTC.

The chain links TRBV25-1 to TRBJ2-1; a possible D gene is TRBD1 (5 bases). Germline loops: CDR1 MGHDK, CDR2 SYGVNS. V was clipped by 5 bases and J by 3 bases, with 8 bases between them. There are 13 residues in the CDR3. The CDR3 loop is CASSPGIYNEQFF. The CDR3 DNA reads TGTGCCAGCAGTCCAGGGATCTACAATGAGCAGTTCTTC.

The chain carries TRBV30 and TRBJ1-6; 8 nucleotides match TRBD1. The CDR3 consists of 14 residues. The V and J ends lost 2 bases and 10 bases, in that order; junction bases with no gene match: 7. CDR1 and CDR2 from the germline V gene are GTSNPN and SVGIG (reference sequence). CDR3 residues: CAWSTGQGLSPLHF. In DNA form, the CDR3 reads TGTGCCTGGAGTACCGGACAGGGATTGTCACCCCTCCACTTT.

This chain joins TRBV9 and TRBJ2-7; D may be TRBD2 (5 bases). Germline V lookup: CDR1 SGDLS, CDR2 YYNGEE. V dropped 4 bases and J dropped 2 bases, with 13 bases sitting between them. The CDR3 covers 14 residues. CDR3 sequence reads: CASSPDYRTYEQYF. CDR3 nucleotide sequence: TGTGCCAGCAGCCCCGACTACCGGACCTACGAGCAGTACTTC.

CDR3 in DNA: TGCGCCAGCAGCTCTAACGGCAGGGTGAACACCGGGGAGCTGTTTTTT. Translation gives CASSSNGRVNTGELFF. The rearrangement joins TRBV5-1 to TRBJ2-2; possible D gene TRBD1, 5 bases. The CDR3 has 16 amino acids. CDR1 is SGHRS, CDR2 YFSETQ, per germline. Trimming pared 3 bases from V and 1 base from J, leaving 13 bases between.

This clone was detected once. V usage is TRBV2 and J usage is TRBJ2-2, with D uncertain. There are 15 residues in the CDR3. Germline V CDR1 and CDR2: SNHLY, FYNNEI. Trimming pared 7 bases from V and 0 bases from J, leaving 12 bases between. The CDR3 loop reads CASTPDNANTGELFF. CDR3 nucleotide sequence: TGTGCCAGCACCCCAGACAACGCGAACACCGGGGAGCTGTTTTTT.

This chain uses TRBV12-3 or TRBV12-4 with TRBJ2-5; no clear D gene. The CDR3 is 13 residues long. V lost 2 bases and J lost 4, with 8 bases in between. CDR3: CASSLPGLETQYF. As DNA, the CDR3 is TGTGCCAGCAGTTTACCAGGTTTAGAGACCCAGTACTTC.

This chain joins TRBV6-5 and TRBJ2-7; TRBD1 aligns across 8 bases. The junction had 2 bases not matched to a gene; V was cut back by 5 bases and J by 2 bases. The CDR3 sequence is 13 residues long. CDR1 and CDR2 from the germline V gene are MNHEY and SVGAGI. The CDR3 loop is CASSKGQAYEQYF. As DNA, the CDR3 is TGTGCCAGCAGTAAGGGACAGGCCTACGAGCAGTACTTC.

The chain employs TRBV5-1 and TRBJ1-1, with 8 bases that match TRBD1. Per the germline V gene, CDR1 is SGHRS and CDR2 is YFSETQ. The CDR3 has 15 residues. V was clipped by 5 bases and J by 1 base; unmatched bases: 7. Here the CDR3 DNA reads TGCGCCAGCAGGCTTACAGGGGGTCGGAACACTGAAGCTTTCTTT. It codes for CASRLTGGRNTEAFF. Using reference TRBV5-1 and TRBJ1-1 for the parts outside the CDR3, the full variable domain is KAGVTQTPRYLIKTRGQQVTLSCSPISGHRSVSWYQQTPGQGLQFLFEYFSETQRNKGNFPGRFSGRQFSNSRSEMNVSTLELGDSALYLCASRLTGGRNTEAFFGQGTRLTVV.

In its sample, this clone was seen once. The rearrangement joins TRBV9 to TRBJ1-2; D remains unclear. The CDR3 loop spans 15 amino acids. Germline lookup yields CDR1 SGDLS and CDR2 YYNGEE. The germline V and J ends were trimmed by 0 bases and 8 bases, with 17 bases remaining between them. The CDR3 loop reads CASSVGPDFLRGYTF. The CDR3 DNA is TGTGCCAGCAGCGTAGGTCCAGACTTTTTGCGGGGCTACACCTTC.

This clone showed up just once. The chain carries TRBV30 and TRBJ1-3; D remains ambiguous. This CDR3 region has 12 residues. V lost 5 bases and J lost 2, with 7 bases in between. Germline CDR1 and CDR2: GTSNPN and SVGIG (reference sequence). The CDR3 here is CAWSGTGNTIYF. The DNA of the CDR3 is TGTGCCTGGTCAGGCACTGGAAACACCATATATTTT.

This chain joins TRBV30 and TRBJ1-2, with 7 bases aligning to TRBD1. After removal of 3 bases from V and 4 bases from J, the junction contained 8 bases not matched to a gene. The CDR3 sequence is 14 residues long. CDR1 and CDR2 from the germline V gene are GTSNPN and SVGIG (reference sequence). This CDR3 is CAWRTGLAGYGYTF. In DNA, the CDR3 is TGTGCCTGGAGGACAGGGCTCGCTGGCTATGGCTACACCTTC.

The V gene is TRBV21-1, the J gene TRBJ1-5. TRBV21-1 is deemed a pseudogene. This CDR3 comprises 16 residues. CDR3 residues: CASNSDRGELNQPQHF. In DNA, the CDR3 is TGTGCCAGCAACTCCGATCGGGGGGAGCTCAATCAGCCCCAGCATTTT.

The V and J genes are TRBV2 and TRBJ2-1; D call uncertain. The ends were cut back, 6 bases at V and 2 bases at J, with 14 bases in the middle. The CDR3 length is 15 residues. CDR1 is SNHLY, CDR2 FYNNEI, per germline. The CDR3 DNA reads TGTGCCAGCAGCAGCACCGACATTACCTACAATGAGCAGTTCTTC. This gives the protein CASSSTDITYNEQFF.